The sequence of this T cell receptor beta chain was determined in a study of T cells in Graves' hyperthyroidism and ophthalmopathy. This clonotype has ten or more counts. RNA transcripts served as the template for amplifying TCR beta CDR3 regions. HTBI primers were used for first-round RT-PCR of the TCR CDR3. TCRdb recomputed calls from the multiplex PCR reads with MiXCR, one row per CDR3 protein. The data hold 500,000 to 550,000 distinct CDR3 sequences, with roughly 20% observed a single time. The CDR3 runs 15 residues. The junction had 8 bases not matched to a gene; V was cut back by 7 bases and J by 2 bases. Germline V gene lookup returns CDR1 SNHLY and CDR2 FYNNEI. Patients aged 18 to 65 had newly diagnosed hyperthyroidism lasting under 2 months. Fresh peripheral blood, under 13 ml, yielded the PBMCs.

The sequencing sample was made of blood. This receptor was identified in a man younger than 35 with Graves' hyperthyroidism. The rearrangement joins TRBV2 to TRBJ2-5; TRBD1 matches 9 bases. As DNA, the CDR3 is TGTGCCAGCAACCCCGGGACAGGGCCTCAAGAGACCCAGTACTTC. It encodes CASNPGTGPQETQYF.